This T cell receptor (beta chain) was sequenced for a study of cytomegalovirus exposure and HLA in healthy donors. Overall study findings and caveats: Rare TCR sequences predominated, though certain public TCRs were found in many donors. Apparent HLA restriction characterized most CMV-associated TCR beta chains in a later analysis. It emerged from a later analysis that several of the most significant clusters appeared to be linked to common viral pathogens.

Donors sampled were nominally healthy, though unrecorded immune exposures were likely. Germline V gives CDR1 SGHKS, CDR2 YYEKEE (reference sequence). V lost 4 bases, J lost 6 bases, and 10 bases lay in between. The CDR3 is 12 residues long. The PCR had 60 Vbeta and 13 Jbeta primers. Sequencing was performed with immunoSEQ multiplex PCR; in TCRdb, only in-frame clones are kept and a portion is missing. The table shows approximately 160,000 clones, with around 80% occurring only once. A word on this clone: Its antigen remains unidentified.

Sequencing used PBMCs. The rearrangement links TRBV5-5 to TRBJ1-1; D may be TRBD1 (6 bases). The clonotype originates from a woman between 35 and 50 years old in good health and CMV-seropositive. The CDR3: CASSLDSSEAFF. The CDR3 nucleotides are TGTGCCAGCAGCCTGGACAGCTCTGAAGCTTTCTTT.